This TCR beta chain was captured in a study of STAT5B mutations in CD4+ large granular lymphocyte leukemia. The CDR3 is 13 residues long. Germline loops: CDR1 SGHTA, CDR2 FQGNSA. Trimming at V came to 3 bases and at J to 4 bases, leaving 1 base not matched to a gene. Data came from immunoSEQ multiplex PCR; TCRdb stores just in-frame clones and leaves some out. The sample holds under 25,000 clones, around three quarters seen once. About this clone: A much larger clone is a single base away; this may be a read error. Other nucleotide sequences in the sample specify the same CDR3.

Sequences were obtained from CD4+ T cells from blood buffy coats. V gene TRBV7-2 combines with J gene TRBJ2-5; 8 bases are shared with TRBD1. The receptor comes from a human donor in good health. The CDR3 region is CASSFTGGETQYF. DNA of the CDR3: TGTGCCAGCAGCTTTACAGGGGGAGAGACCCAGTACTTC.